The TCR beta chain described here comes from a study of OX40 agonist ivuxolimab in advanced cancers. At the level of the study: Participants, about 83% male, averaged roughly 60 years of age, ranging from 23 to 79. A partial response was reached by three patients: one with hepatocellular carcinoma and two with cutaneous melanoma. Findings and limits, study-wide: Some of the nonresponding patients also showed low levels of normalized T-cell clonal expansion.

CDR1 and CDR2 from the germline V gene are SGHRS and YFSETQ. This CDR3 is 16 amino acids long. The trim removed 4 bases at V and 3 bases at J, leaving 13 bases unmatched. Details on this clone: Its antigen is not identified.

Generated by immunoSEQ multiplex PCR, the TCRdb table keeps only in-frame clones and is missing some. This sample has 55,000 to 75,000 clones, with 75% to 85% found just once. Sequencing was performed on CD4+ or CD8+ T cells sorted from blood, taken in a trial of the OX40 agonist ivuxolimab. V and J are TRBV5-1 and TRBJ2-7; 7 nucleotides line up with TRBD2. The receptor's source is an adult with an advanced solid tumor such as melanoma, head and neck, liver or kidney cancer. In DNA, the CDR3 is TGCGCCAGCAGCCCGTCGCCAGCGGGGATTGACTACGAGCAGTACTTC. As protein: CASSPSPAGIDYEQYF.